The 26 T cell receptor beta chains reported below all come from one sample, sequenced in a study of blood T cells in healthy people across ages. A second PCR of 7 to 11 cycles used a sample-barcoded 5' primer and a J-beta primer mix. TCRdb independently ran MiXCR on the 5' RACE reads; one entry per CDR3 protein. This table has about 2 million distinct CDR3 sequences, less than 50% appearing once. The sequencing input was blood. These receptors all stem from a woman aged 35 to 49 in good health.

The CDR3: CSARVNIRYGYTF. DNA of the CDR3: TGCAGTGCTAGAGTTAACATCCGGTATGGCTACACCTTC. The chain recombines TRBV20-1 with TRBJ1-2; D is unresolved. Germline-derived CDR1 and CDR2 are DFQATT and SNEGSKA (reference sequence). The CDR3 is made up of 13 amino acids. The V gene lost 1 base and the J gene lost 5 bases, with 11 bases spanning the gap.

There are a few counts of this clonotype. This chain connects TRBV29-1 to TRBJ1-2; D is undetermined. V dropped 6 bases and J dropped 0 bases, with 23 bases sitting between them. CDR1 and CDR2 (germline): SQVTM, ANQGSEA. This CDR3 spans 17 amino acids. DNA for the CDR3: TGCAGCGTCCAAATGGGGAGGGATCCCCCTACTAACTATGGCTACACCTTC. It translates to CSVQMGRDPPTNYGYTF.

This clonotype was counted only a few times. This rearrangement joins TRBV6-5 to TRBJ2-1; 7 bases fit TRBD2. V dropped 7 bases and J dropped 6; count of bases not matched to a gene: 6. The germline V gene has CDR1 MNHEY and CDR2 SVGAGI. The CDR3 extends over 13 amino acids. The CDR3 nucleotides read TGTGCCAGCAATCCGGGAGGATTCAATGAGCAGTTCTTC. As protein: CASNPGGFNEQFF.

J is TRBJ2-1 and V is TRBV12-3 or TRBV12-4, with 14 nucleotides matching TRBD2. Trimming took 3 bases from V and 7 from J; bases not matched to a gene: 5. This CDR3 comprises 16 residues. The CDR3 sequence is CASSLMGTSGGNEQFF. The CDR3 DNA reads TGTGCCAGCAGTTTGATGGGGACTAGCGGGGGTAATGAGCAGTTCTTC.

This chain joins TRBV13 and TRBJ1-4; TRBD1 might be the D (5 bases). Trimming took 2 bases from V and 8 from J, leaving 9 bases between them. Germline CDR1 is PRHDT and CDR2 is FYEKMQ (reference sequence). The CDR3 has 13 residues. Here the CDR3 reads CASSLRAGEKLFF. CDR3 bases: TGTGCCAGCAGCTTAAGGGCAGGGGAAAAACTGTTTTTT.

DNA of the CDR3: TGTGCCAGCAGCCAAGATATGAGCTACCGGGAGACTAATGAAAAACTGTTTTTT. Translation gives CASSQDMSYRETNEKLFF. The chain uses TRBV4-2 and TRBJ1-4; D gene unclear. The germline V gene has CDR1 LGHNA and CDR2 YNFKEQ. V was shortened by 0 bases and J by 2 bases, with 16 bases between the two germline ends. CDR3 size: 18 residues.

The chain links TRBV7-2 to TRBJ1-2; weak D call: TRBD1 (6 bases). The ends were cut back, 5 bases at V and 0 bases at J, with 13 bases in the middle. Germline V CDR1 and CDR2: SGHTA, FQGNSA. The CDR3 totals 15 residues. CDR3 loop: CASSQSGAANYGYTF. The CDR3 nucleotides read TGTGCCAGCAGCCAGTCGGGGGCTGCTAACTATGGCTACACCTTC.

This chain links TRBV20-1 with TRBJ1-5; D ambiguous. V was trimmed by 5 bases and J by 0 bases, leaving 11 bases between them. The CDR3 sequence is 14 residues long. Germline V gives CDR1 DFQATT, CDR2 SNEGSKA (reference sequence). The CDR3 coding sequence is TGCAGTGCTGATACCGACGGTAGCAATCAGCCCCAGCATTTT. It is translated as CSADTDGSNQPQHF.

This clonotype occurred a few times. The rearrangement joins TRBV20-1 to TRBJ2-7; D is ambiguous. The J call could be wrong; TRBJ2-5 is a better fit for the DNA end. The CDR3 runs 9 residues. The germline V gene encodes CDR1 DFQATT and CDR2 SNEGSKA (reference sequence). The CDR3 region is CSAPGTQYF. In DNA form, the CDR3 reads TGCAGTGCTCCGGGGACCCAGTACTTC.

The CDR3 sequence is CASGPGGSTDTQYF. As DNA, the CDR3 is TGTGCCAGCGGCCCAGGAGGAAGCACAGATACGCAGTATTTT. The chain is built from TRBV9 and TRBJ2-3; D is perhaps TRBD2 (5 bases). In germline, CDR1 is SGDLS, CDR2 YYNGEE. The CDR3 has 14 residues. Trimming pared 7 bases from V and 0 bases from J, leaving 12 bases between.

CDR3 protein: CASSEAGDRTYNEQFF. The DNA of the CDR3 is TGTGCCAGCAGTGAAGCAGGAGACAGGACCTACAATGAGCAGTTCTTC. The rearrangement links TRBV6-1 to TRBJ2-1; tentative D call: TRBD1 (6 bases). The CDR3 consists of 16 residues. V was pared by 0 bases and J by 2 bases, with 11 bases between. Germline CDR1 is MNHNS and CDR2 is SASEGT.

This clonotype was found a few times. The chain employs TRBV4-1 and TRBJ2-4; D is tentatively TRBD1 or TRBD2 (5 bases each). The DNA end is more similar to TRBJ2-7, so the J call may be wrong. CDR1 and CDR2 (germline): MGHRA, YSYEKL. The CDR3 is 16 amino acids. The CDR3 bases are TGCGCCAGCAGCCAAGATCTTGGGACCTTATCCTACGAGCAGTACTTC. Its protein is CASSQDLGTLSYEQYF.

The V call is TRBV7-2, the J call TRBJ1-2, with D possibly matching TRBD1 (5 bases). The V end was cut by 7 bases, the J end by 7 bases, with 19 bases between. There are 14 residues in the CDR3. Germline V gene data show CDR1 as SGHTA and CDR2 as FQGNSA. In nucleotides, the CDR3 is TGTGCCAGCACCTCCGGGGCCGTTTCTTCTGGCTACACCTTC. This encodes CASTSGAVSSGYTF.

The chain uses TRBV27 and TRBJ2-3; 8 nucleotides align to TRBD1. Trimming at V came to 4 bases and at J to 2 bases, leaving 5 bases not matched to a gene. There are 15 residues in the CDR3. Germline lookup yields CDR1 MNHEY and CDR2 SMNVEV (reference sequence). CDR3 amino acids: CASSYETGATDTQYF. DNA for the CDR3: TGTGCCAGCAGTTACGAGACAGGGGCCACAGATACGCAGTATTTT.

V is TRBV20-1 and J is TRBJ2-6; D gene uncertain. Trimming pared 3 bases from V and 2 bases from J, leaving 11 bases between. This CDR3 has 15 residues. CDR1 DFQATT and CDR2 SNEGSKA come from the germline V gene (reference sequence). CDR3 in DNA: TGCAGTGCTAGGGAACGGGCCACTGGGGCCAACGTCCTGACTTTC. Its translation is CSARERATGANVLTF.

There are a few counts of this clonotype. CDR3 nucleotides: TGTGCCAGCAGCCCGGCCGGGGTCCGGGAAAAACTGTTTTTT. Translating gives CASSPAGVREKLFF. V and J are TRBV7-2 and TRBJ1-4; D unclear. The CDR3 loop spans 14 amino acids. Trimming left V 5 bases short and J 8 bases short, with 15 bases between. CDR1 is SGHTA, CDR2 FQGNSA, per germline.

This clonotype was seen more than once but under ten times. J is TRBJ2-3 and V is TRBV9; D is possibly TRBD1 (6 bases). CDR1 and CDR2 (germline): SGDLS, YYNGEE. The CDR3 runs 15 residues. V was shortened by 3 bases and J by 4 bases, with 15 bases between the two germline ends. This CDR3 is CASSARTVEADTQYF. The CDR3, as DNA: TGTGCCAGCAGCGCCCGGACAGTAGAGGCAGATACGCAGTATTTT.

Details on this clonotype: Just one base apart from a much larger clone, this may be a read error. The chain combines TRBV29-1 with TRBJ1-2; D is possibly TRBD1 (6 bases). The length of the CDR3 is 12 residues. Germline lookup yields CDR1 SQVTM and CDR2 ANQGSEA. As DNA, the CDR3 is TGCAGCGCTGAAGAAGGGGGAGGGGGCTACACCTTC. Translation gives CSAEEGGGGYTF.

This clonotype was seen only once. Mismatch with germline at one junction end may stem from a read error. The rearrangement joins TRBV7-2 to TRBJ2-1, with D unclear. Germline CDR1 is SGHTA and CDR2 is FQGNSA. The CDR3 consists of 15 residues. CDR3 protein: CASSLKTQAYNEQFF. CDR3 in DNA: TGCGCCAGCAGCTTAAAAACGCAGGCTTACAATGAGCAGTTCTTC.

This clonotype was picked up a small number of times. V usage is TRBV28 and J usage is TRBJ2-4, with a weak D call TRBD2 (6 bases). This CDR3 has 17 residues. Between the trimmed V and J ends, which lost 6 bases and 2 bases, there was a span of 20 bases. Germline lookup yields CDR1 MDHEN and CDR2 SYDVKM. Here the CDR3 DNA reads TGTGCCAGCAGCCCCCCCCCGGGGGTGACGACCAAAAACATTCAGTACTTC. Protein product: CASSPPPGVTTKNIQYF.

The J gene is TRBJ2-1, the V gene TRBV6-2 or TRBV6-3, with D unclear. V shed 2 bases and J shed 9 bases, with 5 bases lying between them. CDR1 and CDR2 from the germline V gene are MNHEY and SVGEGT. The CDR3 is made up of 11 amino acids. CDR3 amino acids: CASSYETEQFF. DNA of the CDR3: TGTGCCAGCAGTTACGAGACTGAGCAGTTCTTC.

The chain combines TRBV11-2 with TRBJ1-6, with TRBD1 as a possible D gene (5 bases). The CDR3 length is 16 residues. Per the germline V gene, CDR1 is SGHAT and CDR2 is FQNNGV. V was shortened by 2 bases and J by 10 bases, with 18 bases between the two germline ends. CDR3 sequence: CASSLMGQVEGSPLHF. The DNA for the CDR3 is TGTGCCAGCAGCTTAATGGGGCAGGTCGAGGGATCACCCCTCCACTTT.

The genes are TRBV3-1 and TRBJ2-3; D is undetermined. Germline V gene sequence: CDR1 LGHDT, CDR2 YNNKEL (reference sequence). Trimming stripped 2 bases from V and 0 bases from J, with 9 bases between. This CDR3 has 15 amino acids. The CDR3 DNA follows: TGTGCCAGCAGCCAAAACGAACTTAGCACAGATACGCAGTATTTT. This gives the protein CASSQNELSTDTQYF.

This clonotype has a handful of counts. The chain's CDR3 is CSARDLAGWEDFEQYF. In DNA form, the CDR3 reads TGCAGTGCTAGAGACCTAGCGGGGTGGGAAGACTTCGAGCAGTACTTC. The V call is TRBV20-1, the J call TRBJ2-7; 9 bases agree with TRBD2. Per germline, CDR1 DFQATT and CDR2 SNEGSKA (reference sequence). This CDR3 spans 16 amino acids. V lost 0 bases, J lost 6 bases, and 12 bases stayed unmatched.

This clonotype was counted between two and nine times. The gene calls are TRBV5-1 and TRBJ2-5; D not resolved. Germline V gives CDR1 SGHRS, CDR2 YFSETQ. CDR3 size: 16 residues. V was shortened by 1 base and J by 1 base, with 14 bases between the two germline ends. Here the CDR3 reads CASSLSVGRPQETQYF. The CDR3 nucleotides read TGCGCCAGCAGCTTGTCGGTCGGCAGACCCCAAGAGACCCAGTACTTC.

The chain links TRBV9 to TRBJ1-6; the D is unclear. V was trimmed by 4 bases and J by 0 bases, leaving 14 bases between them. The CDR3 is 17 amino acids. CDR1 is SGDLS and CDR2 is YYNGEE in the germline V gene. As DNA, the CDR3 is TGTGCCAGCAGCCCCCTGATCCGGGTCTCCTATAATTCACCCCTCCACTTT. Its translation: CASSPLIRVSYNSPLHF.